The present T cell receptor (beta chain) was sequenced within a study of human T cells and chemical hapten exposure (TCRdb year 2021). Concerning the study at large: For sensitization, 2% DPC in acetone was applied to a roughly 2 cm by roughly 2 cm area of upper inner arm skin. In alopecia patients, the study followed how the peripheral blood TCR repertoire changed in vivo over primary and secondary sensitization to diphenylcyclopropenone (DPC), a hapten. Weekly therapeutic DPC doses were additionally applied to the scalp of patients throughout the approximately 24-week study period. Patch testing on the upper back used Finn chambers containing 0.01% DPC, with scoring done after 6 days according to International Contact Dermatitis Research Group standards. The mostly female patient cohort included alopecia areata with under or over 50% scalp involvement, alopecia totalis and alopecia universalis. Patient blood was sampled pre-sensitization (week 0) and at 2, 6 and about 24 weeks after DPC sensitization. For TCR sequencing, blood came from 25 to 35 alopecia patients at anywhere from one to four time points (pre-sensitization, 2, 6 and 24 weeks). The libraries were sequenced as a pool, and the TCR yield per sample differed mostly because of small variations in library volumes within the pool.

Library preparation was by RACE. This sample was sequenced with a NextSeq 500. During library preparation, unique molecular identifiers were attached to individual cDNA molecules so that TCRs could be counted quantitatively and reproducibly. For every blood RNA sample, sequencing covered both the TCR alpha and TCR beta chains. For the original study's pipeline: A median of about 87,000 TCRs per sample was observed, with a range of about 20,000 to 690,600. The Decombinator software suite was used to annotate the V, J and CDR3 of the TCR reads. Every sample was subsampled to the same number of TCRs (28,000) for the PS versus PT1 abundance plots. Expanded TCRs were defined as absent before sensitization and observed at least eight times at the 2-week time point. TCRdb reworked the public reads: Q25 trimming with fastp, MiXCR clone assembly, productive beta chains retained. Here each entry gathers all rows of one CDR3 protein and keeps the most common genes and DNA. TCRdb, not the authors, supplied the V and J calls. This sample is represented by 180,000 or so distinct CDR3 sequences; under 30% of them were singletons. Clones ranked in the top ten supply roughly 2.5% of the sample.

Trimming accounts for 4 bases at V and 0 bases at J, while the number of junction bases matched to no gene is 9. For CDR1 and CDR2, the germline V gene (reference sequence) lists DFQATT and SNEGSKA. The CDR3 goes from the cysteine to the phenylalanine over 16 residues. Solely the CDR3 DNA is kept, with 48 bases framed from the first base. The investigation overall reported the following: Because every patient had alopecia, a presumed autoimmune disease, the patients' immune response might differ from that of healthy individuals. Patch test score was positively correlated with the number of PT1 expanded TCRs, with significance at thresholds 8, 16 and 32 but not at 4. Repeated subsampling changed both the strength of the expansion versus patch-test correlation and the threshold at which that correlation became significant. Significantly more large CDR3 similarity clusters were formed by expanded TCRs than by pre-sensitization or healthy control sets, consistent with antigen-driven responses. DPC sensitization did not change the number of TCRs with a frequency above 1 in 1000, and there was no evidence of changes in global repertoire structure.

As for this clonotype: Its binding antigen is unknown. The sample holds no much larger clone one base away, and base qualities are not on file.

This sample's time point label indicates: patch test 3, about 24 weeks after DPC sensitization. The sample's treatment or condition label is to be understood as: therapeutic diphenylcyclopropenone sensitization with weekly scalp DPC. At every patch-test visit, the blood draw took place before the patch test was put on. Eligible patients were aged 18 to 70, diagnosed with alopecia, deemed suitable for DPC therapy, and excluded if pregnant. Total RNA was isolated from unfractionated whole blood collected in Tempus Blood RNA tubes. The specimen comprised whole blood, sampled in connection with sensitization to the hapten diphenylcyclopropenone (DPC). The sequence is built from TRBV20-1 and TRBJ2-3, and 8 junctional nucleotides match TRBD2. This clonotype was obtained from a woman in her forties with alopecia areata. Some clones in this sample may be carry-over from other donors' samples. The sequenced DNA is TGCAGTGCTAACCGGGAGGGACCAAGGAGCACAGATACGCAGTATTTT. Translated, it gives CSANREGPRSTDTQYF.